Listed below are T cell receptor beta chains from one sample, sequenced in a study of T-cell reconstitution after alpha-beta-depleted transplantation in children. TCRdb reprocessed the PCR reads via MiXCR and lists one record per CDR3 protein. The sample contains hundreds of thousands of distinct CDR3 sequences, 16% of which appear only once. The specimen comprised PBMCs from the stem cell graft donor, sampled from the stem cell graft. These receptors came from a human donor who donated a stem cell graft to a child with acute myeloid leukemia. The CDR3 runs from the conserved cysteine through the conserved F or W. The D gene is left open where the match is weak. Some rows have no size entry. The others give once, few or many, or a class for an expanded clone.

CDR3aa: CASSQDWESSYEQYF
d_gene: NA
v_gene: TRBV4-3
abundance: NA

CDR3aa: CSARDFGGPSYNEQFF
d_gene: NA
v_gene: TRBV20-1
abundance: NA

CDR3aa: CASSDGLKAQHF
d_gene: NA
v_gene: TRBV28
abundance: NA

CDR3aa: CASSSPRGFSARGANVLTF
d_gene: NA
v_gene: TRBV19
abundance: many

CDR3aa: CASSLRLQGIGELFF
d_gene: TRBD1
v_gene: TRBV28
abundance: NA

CDR3aa: CASSLWRTSDSYNEQFF
d_gene: TRBD2
v_gene: TRBV7-2
abundance: NA

CDR3aa: CSVVGGRPTRAFF
d_gene: NA
v_gene: TRBV20-1
abundance: many

CDR3aa: CASKRGTQRSYEQYF
d_gene: NA
v_gene: TRBV27
abundance: NA

CDR3aa: CASIPRSSLANTGELFF
d_gene: NA
v_gene: TRBV7-2
abundance: many

CDR3aa: CSSRDRNTIYF
d_gene: NA
v_gene: TRBV29-1
abundance: many

CDR3aa: CSARDVGELAGGAKDTQYF
d_gene: TRBD2
v_gene: TRBV20-1
abundance: NA

CDR3aa: CSAMRTVMNTEAFF
d_gene: NA
v_gene: TRBV20-1
abundance: few

CDR3aa: CASSLGQVVRDTQYF
d_gene: TRBD1
v_gene: TRBV5-1
abundance: few

CDR3aa: CSAQDLTGTETQYF
d_gene: TRBD1
v_gene: TRBV20-1
abundance: many

CDR3aa: CASSQGSQSYEQYF
d_gene: NA
v_gene: TRBV4-3
abundance: NA

CDR3aa: CASSPTGKGDEQYF
d_gene: TRBD1
v_gene: TRBV7-6
abundance: NA

CDR3aa: CASSFGRGGDEQYF
d_gene: NA
v_gene: TRBV7-2
abundance: many

CDR3aa: CASSSTLQGNTEAFF
d_gene: NA
v_gene: TRBV7-8
abundance: NA

CDR3aa: CSATEAGNYGYTF
d_gene: NA
v_gene: TRBV20-1
abundance: many

CDR3aa: CSVERVTGEKLFF
d_gene: NA
v_gene: TRBV29-1
abundance: many

CDR3aa: CSASRQAGLEQYF
d_gene: NA
v_gene: TRBV20-1
abundance: few

CDR3aa: CASNPTYQGATGELFF
d_gene: NA
v_gene: TRBV4-1
abundance: few

CDR3aa: CASSSEGRGTEAFF
d_gene: NA
v_gene: TRBV7-9
abundance: few

CDR3aa: CASSLTKTRTNYGYTF
d_gene: NA
v_gene: TRBV11-2
abundance: many

CDR3aa: CASRMTGSSYEQYF
d_gene: NA
v_gene: TRBV6-2/TRBV6-3
abundance: NA

CDR3aa: CASSLMSEQFF
d_gene: NA
v_gene: TRBV5-1
abundance: NA

CDR3aa: CASSQEELMNTEAFF
d_gene: NA
v_gene: TRBV4-1
abundance: many

CDR3aa: CASSRGTEGSPLHF
d_gene: TRBD1
v_gene: TRBV5-1
abundance: many

CDR3aa: CASSGTNYGYTF
d_gene: NA
v_gene: TRBV12-3/TRBV12-4
abundance: few

CDR3aa: CASSLPTGGRTDTQYF
d_gene: TRBD2
v_gene: TRBV5-6
abundance: NA

CDR3aa: CASSGDLGAEQFF
d_gene: NA
v_gene: TRBV12-3/TRBV12-4
abundance: many

CDR3aa: CASSPSNYGYTF
d_gene: NA
v_gene: TRBV7-9
abundance: many

CDR3aa: CSAGGHTSNQPQHF
d_gene: NA
v_gene: TRBV20-1
abundance: many

CDR3aa: CASSLHAEETQYF
d_gene: NA
v_gene: TRBV7-9
abundance: NA

CDR3aa: CASSYSGGGTYNEQFF
d_gene: TRBD2
v_gene: TRBV5-5
abundance: many

CDR3aa: CASSFRQPMNTEAFF
d_gene: NA
v_gene: TRBV27
abundance: many

CDR3aa: CSVGDSYNQPQHF
d_gene: TRBD1
v_gene: TRBV29-1
abundance: few

CDR3aa: CASSPGTLRETQYF
d_gene: NA
v_gene: TRBV28
abundance: NA

CDR3aa: CASSPQGIISEAFF
d_gene: NA
v_gene: TRBV12-3/TRBV12-4
abundance: many

CDR3aa: CASSGRDTSYEQYF
d_gene: NA
v_gene: TRBV6-1
abundance: NA

CDR3aa: CSAAGGAGVGQPQHF
d_gene: NA
v_gene: TRBV20-1
abundance: NA

CDR3aa: CASSATGSYEQYF
d_gene: NA
v_gene: TRBV25-1
abundance: few

CDR3aa: CASSARDREIANEKLFF
d_gene: TRBD1
v_gene: TRBV13
abundance: NA

CDR3aa: CASSLGGEGNGYGYTF
d_gene: NA
v_gene: TRBV12-3/TRBV12-4
abundance: NA

CDR3aa: CASSQDEDRGFEKLFF
d_gene: TRBD1
v_gene: TRBV4-3
abundance: NA

CDR3aa: CSARAPLDTLHDSNQPQHF
d_gene: NA
v_gene: TRBV20-1
abundance: NA

CDR3aa: CASSLTRGGMNTEAFF
d_gene: TRBD1
v_gene: TRBV27
abundance: NA

CDR3aa: CASSPLVQGGEQYF
d_gene: NA
v_gene: TRBV11-3
abundance: NA

CDR3aa: CASSTSDRVSGYTF
d_gene: TRBD1
v_gene: TRBV6-5
abundance: few